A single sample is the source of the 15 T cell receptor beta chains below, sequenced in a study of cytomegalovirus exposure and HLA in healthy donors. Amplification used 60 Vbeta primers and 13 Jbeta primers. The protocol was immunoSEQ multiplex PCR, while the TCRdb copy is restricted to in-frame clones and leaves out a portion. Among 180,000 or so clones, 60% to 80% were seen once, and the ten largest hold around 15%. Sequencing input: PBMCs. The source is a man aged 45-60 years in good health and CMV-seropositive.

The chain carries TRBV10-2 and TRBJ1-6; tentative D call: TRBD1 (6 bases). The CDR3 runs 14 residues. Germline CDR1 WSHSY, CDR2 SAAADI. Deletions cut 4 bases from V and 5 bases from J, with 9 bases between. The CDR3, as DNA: TGCGCCAGCAGTGCACAGGGAGATAATTCACCCCTCCACTTT. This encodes CASSAQGDNSPLHF.

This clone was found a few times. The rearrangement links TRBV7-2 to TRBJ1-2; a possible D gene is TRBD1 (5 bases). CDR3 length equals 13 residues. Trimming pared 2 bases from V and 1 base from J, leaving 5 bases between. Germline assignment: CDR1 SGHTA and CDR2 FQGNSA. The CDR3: CASSLQGNYGYTF. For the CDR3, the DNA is TGTGCCAGCAGCTTACAGGGTAACTATGGCTACACCTTC.

In nucleotides, the CDR3 is TGTGCCAGCAGTGAAAACAGGGGGTACACCGGGGAGCTGTTTTTT. Protein product: CASSENRGYTGELFF. The chain carries TRBV6-1 and TRBJ2-2; TRBD1 agrees at 8 bases. The CDR3 has 15 residues. CDR1 and CDR2 from the germline V gene are MNHNS and SASEGT. The trim removed 2 bases at V and 3 bases at J, leaving 2 bases unmatched.

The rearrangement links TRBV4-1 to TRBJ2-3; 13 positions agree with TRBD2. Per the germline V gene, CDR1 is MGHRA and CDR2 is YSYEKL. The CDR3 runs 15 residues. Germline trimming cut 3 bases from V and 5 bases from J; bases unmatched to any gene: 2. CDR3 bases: TGCGCCAGCAGCCATACTAGCGGGGGGGTAGATACGCAGTATTTT. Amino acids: CASSHTSGGVDTQYF.

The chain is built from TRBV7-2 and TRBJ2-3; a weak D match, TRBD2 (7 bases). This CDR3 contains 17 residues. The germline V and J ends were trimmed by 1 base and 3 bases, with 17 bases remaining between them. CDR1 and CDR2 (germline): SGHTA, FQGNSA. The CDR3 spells CASSLVAGGARTDTQYF. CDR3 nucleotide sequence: TGTGCCAGCAGCTTAGTTGCTGGGGGGGCCCGGACAGATACGCAGTATTTT.

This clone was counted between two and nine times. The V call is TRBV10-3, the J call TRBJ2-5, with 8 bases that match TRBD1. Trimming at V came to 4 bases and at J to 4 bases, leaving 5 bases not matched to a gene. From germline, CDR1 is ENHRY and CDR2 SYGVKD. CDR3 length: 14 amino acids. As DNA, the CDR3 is TGTGCCATCAGTGTAACAGGGGGACGAGAGACCCAGTACTTC. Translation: CAISVTGGRETQYF.

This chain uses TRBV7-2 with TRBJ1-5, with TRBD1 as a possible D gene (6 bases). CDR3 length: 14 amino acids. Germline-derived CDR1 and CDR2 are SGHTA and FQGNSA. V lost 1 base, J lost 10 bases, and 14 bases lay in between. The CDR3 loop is CASSLEGGRGPQHF. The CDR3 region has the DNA TGTGCCAGCAGCTTAGAGGGGGGGCGCGGACCCCAGCATTTT.

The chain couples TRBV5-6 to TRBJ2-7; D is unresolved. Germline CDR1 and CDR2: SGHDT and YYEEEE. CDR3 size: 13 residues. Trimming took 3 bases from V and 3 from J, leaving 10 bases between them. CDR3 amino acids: CASSSTDIYEQYV. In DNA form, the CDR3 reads TGTGCCAGCAGCTCCACAGACATCTACGAGCAGTACGTC.

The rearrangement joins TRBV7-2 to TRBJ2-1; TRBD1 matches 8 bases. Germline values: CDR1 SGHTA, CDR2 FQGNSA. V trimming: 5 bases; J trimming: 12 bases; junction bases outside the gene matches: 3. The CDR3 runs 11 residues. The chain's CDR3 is CASSQTGGQFF. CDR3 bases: TGTGCCAGCAGCCAAACAGGGGGGCAGTTCTTC.

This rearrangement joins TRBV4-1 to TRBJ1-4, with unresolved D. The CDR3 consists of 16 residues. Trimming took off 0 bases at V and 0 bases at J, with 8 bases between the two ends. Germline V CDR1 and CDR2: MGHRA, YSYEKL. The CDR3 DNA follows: TGCGCCAGCAGCCAAGATAGTCGGGCAACTAATGAAAAACTGTTTTTT. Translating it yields CASSQDSRATNEKLFF.

CDR3 loop: CASSSWTGRTDTQYF. The CDR3 nucleotides read TGTGCCAGCAGCTCCTGGACAGGGAGGACAGATACGCAGTATTTT. The J gene is TRBJ2-3, the V gene TRBV5-5, with 8 bases that match TRBD1. CDR3 length: 15 residues. CDR1 is SGHKS, CDR2 YYEKEE, per germline (reference sequence). V lost 3 bases and J lost 3; bases outside the gene matches: 6.

CDR3 sequence (DNA): TGTGCCAGCAGCTTAGTAGGCGGTGCAGACTCCTACGAGCAGTACTTC. Its translation: CASSLVGGADSYEQYF. The chain uses TRBV7-2 and TRBJ2-7; D remains ambiguous. The CDR3 extends over 16 amino acids. V dropped 1 base and J dropped 0 bases, with 13 bases sitting between them. In germline, CDR1 is SGHTA, CDR2 FQGNSA.

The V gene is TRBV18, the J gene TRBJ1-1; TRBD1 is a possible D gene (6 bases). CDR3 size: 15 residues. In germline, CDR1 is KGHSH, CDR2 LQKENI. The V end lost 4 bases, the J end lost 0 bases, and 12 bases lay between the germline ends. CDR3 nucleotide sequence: TGTGCCAGCTCACGAAACAGGGTTATGAACACTGAAGCTTTCTTT. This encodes CASSRNRVMNTEAFF.

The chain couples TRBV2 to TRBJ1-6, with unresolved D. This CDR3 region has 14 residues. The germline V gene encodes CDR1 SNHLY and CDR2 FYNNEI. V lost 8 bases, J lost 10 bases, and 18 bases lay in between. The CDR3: CASLLGEGVSPLHF. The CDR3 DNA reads TGTGCCAGCCTCCTTGGGGAGGGTGTCTCACCCCTCCACTTT.

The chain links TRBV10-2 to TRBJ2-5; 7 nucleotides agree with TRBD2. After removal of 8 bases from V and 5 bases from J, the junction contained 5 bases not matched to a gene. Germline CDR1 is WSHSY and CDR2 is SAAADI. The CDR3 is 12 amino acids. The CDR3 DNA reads TGCGCCAGCGGCGGTAGCGGGGAGACCCAGTACTTC. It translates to CASGGSGETQYF.